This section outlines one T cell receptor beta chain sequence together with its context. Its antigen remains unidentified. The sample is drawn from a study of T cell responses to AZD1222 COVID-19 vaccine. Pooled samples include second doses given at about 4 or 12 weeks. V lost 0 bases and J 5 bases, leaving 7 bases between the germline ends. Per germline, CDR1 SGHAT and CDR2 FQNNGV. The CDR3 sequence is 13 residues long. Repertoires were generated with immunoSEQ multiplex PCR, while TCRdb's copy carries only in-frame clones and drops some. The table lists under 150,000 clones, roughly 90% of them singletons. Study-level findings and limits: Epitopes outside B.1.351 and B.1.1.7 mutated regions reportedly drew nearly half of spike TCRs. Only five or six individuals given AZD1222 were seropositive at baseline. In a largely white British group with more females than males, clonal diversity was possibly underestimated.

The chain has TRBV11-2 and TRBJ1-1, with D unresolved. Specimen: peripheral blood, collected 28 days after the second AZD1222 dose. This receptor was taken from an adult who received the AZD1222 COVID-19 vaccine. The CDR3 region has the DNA TGTGCCAGCAGCTTAGAGGGTTGGACTGAAGCTTTCTTT. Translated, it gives CASSLEGWTEAFF.